Shown below are 28 T cell receptor beta chains from a single sample sequenced in a study of cytomegalovirus exposure and HLA in healthy donors. In the PCR, 60 Vbeta and 13 Jbeta primers were used. Generated by immunoSEQ multiplex PCR, the TCRdb table keeps only in-frame clones and is missing some. This repertoire shows 150,000 to 200,000 clones, over 80% found once; its top ten account for around 2%. Sequencing was done on a sample of PBMCs. The receptors here all came from a human donor in good health.

In DNA form, the CDR3 reads TGTGCCAGCAGAAAAAGCGGGGGGATCACAGATACGCAGTATTTT. Protein: CASRKSGGITDTQYF. The chain is built from TRBV13 and TRBJ2-3; the match to TRBD2 covers 9 bases. The CDR3 runs 15 residues. Germline lookup yields CDR1 PRHDT and CDR2 FYEKMQ (reference sequence). V was pared by 6 bases and J by 2 bases, with 6 bases of the junction left unmatched.

The sample holds one count of this clone. The CDR3 nucleotides read TGTGCCGTCTCCCGGGACAGGGAGCAGCCCCAGCATTTT. The encoded protein is CAVSRDREQPQHF. V gene TRBV19 combines with J gene TRBJ1-5; 9 positions match TRBD1. V gave up 11 bases and J gave up 7 bases; unmatched junction bases: 9. From germline, CDR1 is LNHDA and CDR2 SQIVND (reference sequence). The CDR3 is made up of 13 amino acids.

This clone turned up a few times. The V call is TRBV25-1, the J call TRBJ1-1; D ambiguous. Germline V CDR1 and CDR2: MGHDK, SYGVNS. This CDR3 has 13 residues. Trimming took 7 bases from V and 4 from J, leaving 13 bases between them. The DNA for the CDR3 is TGTGCCAGCACCCGGGGTAGGAGCACTGAAGCTTTCTTT. Its translation is CASTRGRSTEAFF.

The rearrangement links TRBV15 to TRBJ2-2; tentatively, D is TRBD2 (5 bases). The CDR3 sequence is 15 residues long. Trimming removed 0 bases at V and 7 bases at J, with 12 bases between. The germline CDR1 and CDR2 sequences are LNHNV and YYDKDF (reference sequence). Written as DNA, the CDR3 is TGTGCCACCAGCAGAGATCGGCGGGCAGACGGGGAGCTGTTTTTT. Translating it yields CATSRDRRADGELFF.

This chain connects TRBV27 to TRBJ2-5, with 8 bases aligning to TRBD2. Trimming cost V 2 bases and J 1 base; bases outside gene matches: 3. The CDR3 has 15 amino acids. From germline, CDR1 is MNHEY and CDR2 SMNVEV (reference sequence). The CDR3 coding sequence is TGTGCCAGCAGTTTACTCAGCGGGGGCCAAGAGACCCAGTACTTC. Residues: CASSLLSGGQETQYF.

V gene TRBV6-5 combines with J gene TRBJ1-2; possible D gene TRBD1, 6 bases. The CDR3 totals 16 residues. The germline V and J ends were trimmed by 4 bases and 7 bases, with 22 bases remaining between them. CDR1 and CDR2 from the germline V gene are MNHEY and SVGAGI. CDR3 DNA: TGTGCCAGCAGTTGGATACAGGACAGCTCTTTCTCTGGCTACACCTTC. As protein: CASSWIQDSSFSGYTF.

This clone was recorded once. The rearrangement uses TRBV7-3 and TRBJ2-6, with a possible D match to TRBD1 (5 bases). V gave up 5 bases and J gave up 0 bases, with 11 bases separating them. This CDR3 is built from 16 residues. Germline loops: CDR1 SGHTA, CDR2 FQGTGA. Written as DNA, the CDR3 is TGTGCCAGCAGCCCGGTGGGGCTCTCTGGGGCCAACGTCCTGACTTTC. Translating gives CASSPVGLSGANVLTF. The whole variable domain, remainder taken from reference TRBV7-3 and TRBJ2-6, is GAGVSQTPSNKVTEKGKYVELRCDPISGHTALYWYRQSLGQGPEFLIYFQGTGAADDSGLPNDRFFAVRPEGSVSTLKIQRTERGDSAVYLCASSPVGLSGANVLTFGAGSRLTVL.

V is TRBV6-1 and J is TRBJ2-5; D uncertain. The J call could be wrong; TRBJ2-7 is a better fit for the DNA end. This CDR3 has 14 amino acids. CDR1 is MNHNS and CDR2 is SASEGT in the germline V gene. The CDR3 region has the DNA TGTGCCACCATACTGGAGACGGCCCACTACGAGCAGTACTTC. This encodes CATILETAHYEQYF.

The chain combines TRBV5-4 with TRBJ2-7, with D unclear. V was trimmed by 4 bases and J by 6 bases, leaving 14 bases between them. The CDR3 is made up of 13 amino acids. Germline values: CDR1 SGHNT, CDR2 YYREEE (reference sequence). This CDR3 is CASSTEPLREQYF. The CDR3 nucleotides read TGTGCCAGCAGCACAGAACCCCTACGCGAGCAGTACTTC.

The table lists this clone with a few counts. The V gene is TRBV5-1, the J gene TRBJ1-2, with TRBD1 matching 7 bases. This CDR3 spans 14 amino acids. Trimming cost V 4 bases and J 6 bases; bases outside gene matches: 9. Looked up from germline, CDR1 is SGHRS and CDR2 is YFSETQ. DNA for the CDR3: TGCGCCAGCAGCGCCGAGACAGGGTCGGATGGCTACACCTTC. Translated: CASSAETGSDGYTF.

The rearrangement links TRBV2 to TRBJ1-6, with D perhaps TRBD1 (5 bases). V was clipped by 7 bases and J by 7 bases, with 14 bases between them. The CDR3 runs to 14 residues. Germline CDR1 reads SNHLY; CDR2 reads FYNNEI. The DNA for the CDR3 is TGTGCCAGCATCCGTGACAGTAACAATTCACCCCTCCACTTT. This gives the protein CASIRDSNNSPLHF.

This clone was observed a single time. In DNA form, the CDR3 reads TGTGCCAGCAGCCCGGGGGAGGTGGGCTACACCTTC. It specifies CASSPGEVGYTF. The chain recombines TRBV7-2 with TRBJ1-2; possible D gene TRBD1, 5 bases. V was clipped by 5 bases and J by 8 bases, with 12 bases between them. CDR1 and CDR2 (germline): SGHTA, FQGNSA. CDR3 length: 12 residues.

This chain uses TRBV21-1 with TRBJ1-2; the table's D call, TRBD1, has no DNA check behind it. TRBV21-1 is described as a pseudogene. This CDR3 is 10 amino acids long. The CDR3 reads CASSSDGYTF. CDR3 sequence (DNA): TGTGCCAGCAGTTCAGATGGCTACACCTTC.

This rearrangement joins TRBV5-4 to TRBJ1-2, with a weak D call TRBD1 (6 bases). Trimming removed 7 bases from V and 4 bases from J, with 14 bases in between. The CDR3 consists of 13 residues. Germline V CDR1 and CDR2: SGHNT, YYREEE (reference sequence). The CDR3 loop reads CASAYRGIYGYTF. The CDR3 nucleotides are TGTGCCAGCGCCTATAGGGGGATCTATGGCTACACCTTC.

The rearrangement uses TRBV10-3 and TRBJ2-5; 7 positions match TRBD2. Germline loops: CDR1 ENHRY, CDR2 SYGVKD. The V and J ends lost 0 bases and 4 bases, in that order; junction bases with no gene match: 8. CDR3 size: 16 residues. CDR3 in amino acids: CAISESVGGVGETQYF. The CDR3 bases are TGTGCCATCAGTGAGTCGGTGGGAGGGGTTGGAGAGACCCAGTACTTC.

V gene TRBV4-3 combines with J gene TRBJ1-2; possible D gene TRBD1, 6 bases. V was clipped by 0 bases and J by 4 bases, with 9 bases between them. The CDR3 runs 14 residues. Germline CDR1 and CDR2: LGHNA and YSLEER. Written as DNA, the CDR3 is TGCGCCAGCAGCCAAGAGTGGACAGCCTATGGCTACACCTTC. This translates into CASSQEWTAYGYTF.

The V gene is TRBV10-2, the J gene TRBJ2-2; weak D call: TRBD1 (5 bases). CDR3 length equals 16 residues. Germline assignment: CDR1 WSHSY and CDR2 SAAADI. Trimming left V 8 bases short and J 4 bases short, with 20 bases between. The CDR3 nucleotides are TGCGCCAGCCTCAAAGGGGCAGGGCGAGGCACCGGGGAGCTGTTTTTT. This codes for CASLKGAGRGTGELFF.

This chain uses TRBV6-5 with TRBJ1-1, with D possibly being TRBD1 (5 bases). V lost 7 bases and J lost 7, with 22 bases in between. Looked up from germline, CDR1 is MNHEY and CDR2 is SVGAGI. The CDR3 contains 15 residues. CDR3 sequence: CASIPPRQGRDEAFF. DNA for the CDR3: TGTGCCAGCATTCCCCCCCGTCAGGGAAGGGATGAAGCTTTCTTT.

The V and J genes are TRBV2 and TRBJ2-3; D remains ambiguous. V gave up 4 bases and J gave up 6 bases, with 11 bases separating them. The CDR3 runs to 13 residues. Germline CDR1 and CDR2: SNHLY and FYNNEI. CDR3 nucleotide sequence: TGTGCCAGCAGTGGAATTACGGGTGATACGCAGTATTTT. This codes for CASSGITGDTQYF. Full variable domain (outside the CDR3, taken from reference TRBV2 and TRBJ2-3): EPEVTQTPSHQVTQMGQEVILRCVPISNHLYFYWYRQILGQKVEFLVSFYNNEISEKSEIFDDQFSVERPDGSNFTLKIRSTKLEDSAMYFCASSGITGDTQYFGPGTRLTVL.

The chain recombines TRBV7-6 with TRBJ2-7, with 10 positions matching TRBD2. This CDR3 has 14 residues. V shed 8 bases, J shed 5 bases, and the junction held 9 bases outside the gene matches. From germline, CDR1 is SGHVS and CDR2 FNYEAQ. The chain's CDR3 is CASGESSGGHEQYF. Here the CDR3 DNA reads TGTGCCAGCGGGGAATCTAGCGGGGGCCACGAGCAGTACTTC.

This clone was recorded only once. The rearrangement joins TRBV9 to TRBJ1-1, with D possibly TRBD1 on 5 matching bases. Per the germline V gene, CDR1 is SGDLS and CDR2 is YYNGEE. V lost 0 bases and J 0 bases, leaving 15 bases between the germline ends. The CDR3 is made up of 17 amino acids. CDR3 nucleotides: TGTGCCAGCAGCGTAGACGCGCACGGGGGGATGAACACTGAAGCTTTCTTT. Translated, it gives CASSVDAHGGMNTEAFF.

The chain links TRBV6-4 to TRBJ2-3; 7 nucleotides agree with TRBD2. The CDR3 loop spans 15 amino acids. Trimming cost V 4 bases and J 2 bases; bases outside gene matches: 6. Germline lookup yields CDR1 MRHNA and CDR2 SNTAGT. In DNA, the CDR3 is TGTGCCAGCAGTGCCCGAGCGGGGACCACAGATACGCAGTATTTT. Amino acid sequence: CASSARAGTTDTQYF.

The chain combines TRBV15 with TRBJ1-2; 8 nucleotides line up with TRBD1. The junction had 15 bases not matched to a gene; V was cut back by 5 bases and J by 4 bases. There are 17 residues in the CDR3. The germline gives CDR1 LNHNV, CDR2 YYDKDF (reference sequence). The CDR3 here is CATSGPKDRTGSYGYTF. The CDR3 DNA reads TGTGCCACCAGCGGACCTAAGGACAGGACAGGGAGCTATGGCTACACCTTC.

The CDR3: CASSTQGAGNTIYF. In DNA form, the CDR3 reads TGCGCCAGCAGCACACAGGGCGCTGGAAACACCATATATTTT. The J gene is TRBJ1-3, the V gene TRBV5-1, with a weak D call TRBD1 (6 bases). The V end was cut by 4 bases, the J end by 2 bases, with 10 bases between. The CDR3 covers 14 residues. The germline V gene encodes CDR1 SGHRS and CDR2 YFSETQ.

This chain joins TRBV21-1 and TRBJ2-2; TRBD1, the table's D call, was not compared with the DNA. TRBV21-1 represents a pseudogene. CDR3 length: 18 residues. In nucleotides, the CDR3 is TGTGCCAGCAGCAAAGCGCTTGTGGGCAGGGAAATCATCGGGGAGCTGTTTTTT. It encodes CASSKALVGREIIGELFF.

J is TRBJ2-7 and V is TRBV16, with TRBD1 matching over 7 bases. Germline CDR1 and CDR2: KGHSY and FQNENV. This CDR3 spans 15 amino acids. Trimming removed 4 bases from V and 4 bases from J; junction bases left unmatched: 10. CDR3 loop: CASSRPTGTYYEQYF. The CDR3 coding sequence is TGTGCCAGCAGCCGGCCGACAGGGACCTATTACGAGCAGTACTTC.

The gene calls are TRBV2 and TRBJ1-2; D uncertain. Germline CDR1 and CDR2: SNHLY and FYNNEI. This CDR3 is built from 13 residues. The germline V and J ends were trimmed by 4 bases and 2 bases, with 8 bases remaining between them. DNA for the CDR3: TGTGCCAGCAGTGGTGGGGAGAACTATGGCTACACCTTC. Protein product: CASSGGENYGYTF.

The chain is built from TRBV4-1 and TRBJ2-3; a possible D gene is TRBD2 (5 bases). The length of the CDR3 is 19 residues. Trimming pared 3 bases from V and 1 base from J, leaving 23 bases between. CDR1 and CDR2 from the germline V gene are MGHRA and YSYEKL. The CDR3 nucleotides read TGCGCCAGCAGCCATTACGGACTTACTACCGTCGCGGGCACAGATACGCAGTATTTT. Amino acids: CASSHYGLTTVAGTDTQYF.